The T cell receptor beta chain under discussion was sequenced for a study of T cells after yellow fever vaccination. At the level of the study: SMART-Seq v4 Ultra Low Input prepared the low-cell-number fractions. Overall study findings and caveats: High-abundance clonotypes from the bulk population could contaminate FACS-sorted repertoires.

This clonotype came up a few times. Its cognate antigen is unknown. A universal primer site and UMIs were added as TCR cDNA was made by 5'RACE template switching. MiXCR was run by TCRdb on the 5' RACE reads, yielding one entry per CDR3 protein. The sample consists of about 60,000 distinct CDR3 sequences, roughly 6.9% of them appearing once. The CDR3 spans 15 residues. V lost 5 bases, J lost 5 bases, and 8 bases stayed unmatched. This sequence was found in a man aged 18 to 30 who received the YFV17D yellow fever vaccine. The gene calls are TRBV12-3 or TRBV12-4 and TRBJ2-7; 11 bases fit TRBD2. This specimen was CD8+ T cells sorted from PBMCs, taken on the day of the first yellow fever vaccination. As DNA, the CDR3 is TGTGCCAGCAGTCCGTCACTAGCGGGGGTGGACGAGCAGTACTTC. Amino acids: CASSPSLAGVDEQYF.